This T cell receptor beta chain is drawn from a study of blood T cell repertoires in COVID-19. The assay was immunoSEQ multiplex PCR, and TCRdb's table has in-frame clones only and misses some. The sample contains around 300,000 clones, 85% to 90% of which appear only once. V shed 3 bases and J shed 0 bases, with 7 bases lying between them. The CDR3 runs 15 residues. CDR1 is SGHNT and CDR2 is YYREEE in the germline V gene (reference sequence). The origin of this receptor is a woman aged 18 to 35 who had recovered from COVID-19. The chain recombines TRBV5-4 with TRBJ1-6, with D perhaps TRBD1 (6 bases). Source material: PBMCs or T cells enriched from blood (not recorded which). Here the CDR3 DNA reads TGTGCCAGCAGCTCGGACAGCTCCTATAATTCACCCCTCCACTTT. This codes for CASSSDSSYNSPLHF. Using reference TRBV5-4 and TRBJ1-6 for the parts outside the CDR3, the full variable domain is ETGVTQSPTHLIKTRGQQVTLRCSSQSGHNTVSWYQQALGQGPQFIFQYYREEENGRGNFPPRFSGLQFPNYSSELNVNALELDDSALYLCASSSDSSYNSPLHFGNGTRLTVT.